Listed below are T cell receptor beta chains from one sample, sequenced in a study of T cell repertoires in cytomegalovirus infection. What these receptors recognize is not known. TCRdb independently ran MiXCR on the reads; one entry per CDR3 protein. In the table there are roughly 310,000 distinct CDR3 sequences, 29% of which are singletons. The specimen comprised cultured PBMCs, sampled from culture after CMV antigen stimulation. These receptors all stem from a human donor in good health (CMV status not recorded). Some clones in this sample may be carry-over from other donors' samples. Both conserved end residues are part of each CDR3. Each record gives: J gene, clone size, D gene, V gene, CDR3 DNA, CDR3 protein. D genes are given only for firm matches. Clone size appears in some rows only: once, few, many, or a class for an expanded clone.

j_call: TRBJ1-6; clone_size: few; d_call: .; v_call: TRBV10-3; cdr3_nt: TGTGCCATCAAAACAGGAGATTCACCCCTCCACTTT; cdr3_aa: CAIKTGDSPLHF
j_call: TRBJ1-4; clone_size: few; d_call: .; v_call: TRBV7-4; cdr3_nt: TGTGCCAGCAGCCTCCCCAGGGGAGCTAATGAAAAACTGTTTTTT; cdr3_aa: CASSLPRGANEKLFF
j_call: TRBJ2-5; clone_size: .; d_call: .; v_call: TRBV27; cdr3_nt: TGTGCCAGCAGTTTCAGGGGGGGGCGTGGAGAGACCCAGTACTTC; cdr3_aa: CASSFRGGRGETQYF
j_call: TRBJ2-7; clone_size: .; d_call: .; v_call: TRBV25-1; cdr3_nt: TGTGCCAGCCGGGACCAAAGCTCCTACGAGCAGTACTTC; cdr3_aa: CASRDQSSYEQYF
j_call: TRBJ2-2; clone_size: .; d_call: TRBD2; v_call: TRBV4-1; cdr3_nt: TGCGCCAGCAGCCAAGAAGGCGGGAGGATCACCGGGGAGCTGTTTTTT; cdr3_aa: CASSQEGGRITGELFF
j_call: TRBJ1-2; clone_size: few; d_call: .; v_call: TRBV7-8; cdr3_nt: TGTGCCAGCAGCTTAGATGGGGGGCTTGGGGATGGCTACACCTTC; cdr3_aa: CASSLDGGLGDGYTF
j_call: TRBJ2-1; clone_size: .; d_call: .; v_call: TRBV5-4; cdr3_nt: TGTGCCAGCAGCCACCCCGGGCAGATCTACAATGAGCAGTTCTTC; cdr3_aa: CASSHPGQIYNEQFF
j_call: TRBJ2-7; clone_size: few; d_call: .; v_call: TRBV10-3; cdr3_nt: TGTGCCATCAGTGATCAGGGGGGAGGCTCCTACGAGCAGTACTTC; cdr3_aa: CAISDQGGGSYEQYF
j_call: TRBJ1-1; clone_size: few; d_call: .; v_call: TRBV2; cdr3_nt: TGTGCCAGATCGGGACATCAGAATGAAGCTTTCTTT; cdr3_aa: CARSGHQNEAFF
j_call: TRBJ2-2; clone_size: .; d_call: .; v_call: TRBV7-3; cdr3_nt: TGTGCCAGCAGCCCCCGGACACAGAACACCGGGGAGCTGTTTTTT; cdr3_aa: CASSPRTQNTGELFF
j_call: TRBJ2-7; clone_size: few; d_call: TRBD2; v_call: TRBV6-6; cdr3_nt: TGTGCCAGCAGGGAAAAGCTAGCGGAGGGCTACGAGCAGTACTTC; cdr3_aa: CASREKLAEGYEQYF
j_call: TRBJ1-2; clone_size: .; d_call: .; v_call: TRBV7-6; cdr3_nt: TGTGCCAGCAACATCGGACCAGGGGTTAACTATGGCTACACCTTC; cdr3_aa: CASNIGPGVNYGYTF
j_call: TRBJ1-1; clone_size: .; d_call: TRBD1; v_call: TRBV28; cdr3_nt: TGTGCCAGCAGACCTCAAGGGACAGTCAACACTGAAGCTTTCTTT; cdr3_aa: CASRPQGTVNTEAFF
j_call: TRBJ1-6; clone_size: many; d_call: .; v_call: TRBV20-1; cdr3_nt: TGCAGTGCTAGAGATCACCGGGCCAGCTCCTATAATTCACCCCTCCACTTT; cdr3_aa: CSARDHRASSYNSPLHF
j_call: TRBJ2-5; clone_size: few; d_call: .; v_call: TRBV12-3/TRBV12-4; cdr3_nt: TGTGCCAGCAGCCCGGCGCGTCGGTCGAACCCCCTACAAGAGACCCAGTACTTC; cdr3_aa: CASSPARRSNPLQETQYF
j_call: TRBJ1-1; clone_size: many; d_call: .; v_call: TRBV11-3; cdr3_nt: TGTGCCAGCAGCGTGACACCTAACACTGAAGCTTTCTTT; cdr3_aa: CASSVTPNTEAFF
j_call: TRBJ1-4; clone_size: few; d_call: .; v_call: TRBV7-6; cdr3_nt: TGTGCCAGCAGCTTAGGTTCGGGTCTGCCTAATGAAAAACTGTTTTTT; cdr3_aa: CASSLGSGLPNEKLFF
j_call: TRBJ1-1; clone_size: .; d_call: .; v_call: TRBV7-9; cdr3_nt: TGTGCCAGCACCCAGAGGGGGGTGGGCACTGAAGCTTTCTTT; cdr3_aa: CASTQRGVGTEAFF
j_call: TRBJ2-1; clone_size: .; d_call: TRBD1; v_call: TRBV20-1; cdr3_nt: TGCAGTGCTCCGGACAGGGTAGTCGGGAATGAGCAGTTCTTC; cdr3_aa: CSAPDRVVGNEQFF
j_call: TRBJ2-7; clone_size: few; d_call: .; v_call: TRBV20-1; cdr3_nt: TGCAGTGCTAACTTCGGGGGTGGTGTGAAATCCTACGAGCAGTACTTC; cdr3_aa: CSANFGGGVKSYEQYF
j_call: TRBJ1-2; clone_size: .; d_call: .; v_call: TRBV20-1; cdr3_nt: TGCAGTGCTGACAGGAGAGCTAACTATGGCTACACCTTC; cdr3_aa: CSADRRANYGYTF
j_call: TRBJ2-2; clone_size: .; d_call: TRBD1; v_call: TRBV6-8; cdr3_nt: TGTGCCAGCACCAGGACAGGTGCCGGGGAGCTGTTTTTT; cdr3_aa: CASTRTGAGELFF
j_call: TRBJ2-1; clone_size: .; d_call: .; v_call: TRBV6-1; cdr3_nt: TGTGCCAGCAGGAGGGACCACAGGGATTACTACAATGAGCAGTTCTTC; cdr3_aa: CASRRDHRDYYNEQFF
j_call: TRBJ2-3; clone_size: few; d_call: .; v_call: TRBV4-1; cdr3_nt: TGCGCCAGCAGCCAAGGTGAATCTCCTGGCACAGATACGCAGTATTTT; cdr3_aa: CASSQGESPGTDTQYF
j_call: TRBJ1-6; clone_size: .; d_call: .; v_call: TRBV12-3/TRBV12-4; cdr3_nt: TGTGCCAGCAGCCGCCAGGTGTATAATTCACCCCTCCACTTT; cdr3_aa: CASSRQVYNSPLHF
j_call: TRBJ1-2; clone_size: .; d_call: .; v_call: TRBV11-2; cdr3_nt: TGTGCCAGCAGTCCCGCGGGGGCTGGAGGCTACACCTTC; cdr3_aa: CASSPAGAGGYTF
j_call: TRBJ2-1; clone_size: .; d_call: TRBD1; v_call: TRBV12-5; cdr3_nt: TGTGCTAGTGGTTTGGACTACCGGGACAGGGAGGCTCATGAGCAGTTCTTC; cdr3_aa: CASGLDYRDREAHEQFF
j_call: TRBJ1-5; clone_size: .; d_call: .; v_call: TRBV6-2/TRBV6-3; cdr3_nt: TGTGCCAGCAGTTACTCGCGGGGAGCCCAGCATTTT; cdr3_aa: CASSYSRGAQHF
j_call: TRBJ2-5; clone_size: few; d_call: TRBD1; v_call: TRBV5-1; cdr3_nt: TGCGCCAGCAGCCCTCTGACAGGGGGCTATGAGACCCAGTACTTC; cdr3_aa: CASSPLTGGYETQYF
j_call: TRBJ2-2; clone_size: once; d_call: .; v_call: TRBV6-6; cdr3_nt: TGTGCCAGCAAGGGAGCCACCGGGGAGCTGTTTTTT; cdr3_aa: CASKGATGELFF
j_call: TRBJ1-5; clone_size: .; d_call: .; v_call: TRBV28; cdr3_nt: TGTGCCAGCGGGACCCATTGGCAGCCCCAGCATTTT; cdr3_aa: CASGTHWQPQHF
j_call: TRBJ1-1; clone_size: .; d_call: TRBD1; v_call: TRBV12-3/TRBV12-4; cdr3_nt: TGTGCCAGCAGAACCGTCCCGGGACAGGGGGCGGATTCTGAAGCTTTCTTT; cdr3_aa: CASRTVPGQGADSEAFF
j_call: TRBJ1-4; clone_size: .; d_call: .; v_call: TRBV23-1; cdr3_nt: TGCGCCAGCAACCCGTGGAGGGCCTCTCTCCAGGCAAAAGTTGAAAAACTGTTTTTT; cdr3_aa: CASNPWRASLQAKVEKLFF
j_call: TRBJ2-7; clone_size: many; d_call: TRBD1; v_call: TRBV6-6; cdr3_nt: TGTGCCAGCAGTTCGCGACAGGGGGACTACGAGCAGTACTTC; cdr3_aa: CASSSRQGDYEQYF
j_call: TRBJ1-2; clone_size: few; d_call: .; v_call: TRBV4-2; cdr3_nt: TGTGCCAGCAGCCAAGAAACTACTAACTATGGCTACACCTTC; cdr3_aa: CASSQETTNYGYTF
j_call: TRBJ1-3; clone_size: .; d_call: TRBD1; v_call: TRBV10-3; cdr3_nt: TGTGCCATCAGTGAGTCACCGGGACAGGGCGTCTCTGGAAACACCATATATTTT; cdr3_aa: CAISESPGQGVSGNTIYF
j_call: TRBJ2-3; clone_size: many; d_call: .; v_call: TRBV7-2; cdr3_nt: TGTGCCAGCAGCCCAGGCGGGGCGAGGAATACGCAGTATTTT; cdr3_aa: CASSPGGARNTQYF
j_call: TRBJ2-7; clone_size: many; d_call: .; v_call: TRBV7-8; cdr3_nt: TGTGCCAGCAGCTTTCCCTCGGACGGCTCCTACGAGCAGTACTTC; cdr3_aa: CASSFPSDGSYEQYF
j_call: TRBJ2-5; clone_size: many; d_call: TRBD2; v_call: TRBV28; cdr3_nt: TGTGCCAGCAGTTTCTTCCTAGCGGGAGAGGCGACCCAGTACTTC; cdr3_aa: CASSFFLAGEATQYF
j_call: TRBJ2-3; clone_size: .; d_call: .; v_call: TRBV6-1; cdr3_nt: TGTGCCAGCAGGAGCTCTAGCACAGATACGCAGTATTTT; cdr3_aa: CASRSSSTDTQYF
j_call: TRBJ1-6; clone_size: few; d_call: .; v_call: TRBV5-6; cdr3_nt: TGTGCCAGCAGCTTGGAACCGGGAAGAAATTCACCCCTCCACTTT; cdr3_aa: CASSLEPGRNSPLHF
j_call: TRBJ1-5; clone_size: many; d_call: .; v_call: TRBV7-3; cdr3_nt: TGTGCCAGCAGCTCCCTGCCCGGAAAGACCCAGCATTTT; cdr3_aa: CASSSLPGKTQHF
j_call: TRBJ1-5; clone_size: .; d_call: .; v_call: TRBV12-5; cdr3_nt: TGTGCTAGTGGTTTGAAGGGGGGCCAGCCCCAGCATTTT; cdr3_aa: CASGLKGGQPQHF
j_call: TRBJ2-1; clone_size: .; d_call: .; v_call: TRBV20-1; cdr3_nt: TGCAGTGCTCCCTACGTCGGCCACAATGAGCAGTTCTTC; cdr3_aa: CSAPYVGHNEQFF
j_call: TRBJ1-4; clone_size: few; d_call: TRBD1; v_call: TRBV6-5; cdr3_nt: TGTGCCAGCAGCCGATTGGGACAGGGGGTTGAAAAACTGTTTTTT; cdr3_aa: CASSRLGQGVEKLFF
j_call: TRBJ2-1; clone_size: .; d_call: .; v_call: TRBV7-2; cdr3_nt: TGTGCCAGCAGCCCTCCGGACAATGAGCAGTTCTTC; cdr3_aa: CASSPPDNEQFF
j_call: TRBJ2-1; clone_size: few; d_call: TRBD2; v_call: TRBV28; cdr3_nt: TGTGCCAGCAGTTCCCTCCCGGGACTAGCGGGAGTAGACCAAATTTTGACCTACAATGAGCAGTTCTTC; cdr3_aa: CASSSLPGLAGVDQILTYNEQFF
j_call: TRBJ1-5; clone_size: few; d_call: TRBD1; v_call: TRBV20-1; cdr3_nt: TGCAGTGCTCCAACCGGACAGGGGGATCAGCCCCAGCATTTT; cdr3_aa: CSAPTGQGDQPQHF
j_call: TRBJ2-1; clone_size: .; d_call: .; v_call: TRBV20-1; cdr3_nt: TGCAGTGTTGAGCGGAGCTCCTACAATGAGCAGTTCTTC; cdr3_aa: CSVERSSYNEQFF
j_call: TRBJ1-6; clone_size: .; d_call: .; v_call: TRBV5-6; cdr3_nt: TGTGCCAGCAGCCCTCCGGATAGAAATAATTCACCCCTCCACTTT; cdr3_aa: CASSPPDRNNSPLHF
j_call: TRBJ2-7; clone_size: few; d_call: TRBD1; v_call: TRBV19; cdr3_nt: TGTGCCAGTAGTATAGCGGACAGGTTGGGGGACGAGCAGTACTTC; cdr3_aa: CASSIADRLGDEQYF
j_call: TRBJ2-7; clone_size: .; d_call: .; v_call: TRBV7-4; cdr3_nt: TGTGCCAGCAGCCCCCGAGGAGGGTATGGGTCCTACGAGCAGTACTTC; cdr3_aa: CASSPRGGYGSYEQYF
j_call: TRBJ2-7; clone_size: few; d_call: .; v_call: TRBV3-1; cdr3_nt: TGTGCCAGCAGCCAAGAAGGCACTTCCTACGAGCAGTACTTC; cdr3_aa: CASSQEGTSYEQYF
j_call: TRBJ1-2; clone_size: few; d_call: .; v_call: TRBV24-1; cdr3_nt: TGTGCCACCAGTGCCACTGAAGGGGATGGCTACACCTTC; cdr3_aa: CATSATEGDGYTF
j_call: TRBJ1-2; clone_size: .; d_call: .; v_call: TRBV12-3/TRBV12-4; cdr3_nt: TGTGCCAGCAGTTTAGGCCCCGGGGAAGGCTACACCTTC; cdr3_aa: CASSLGPGEGYTF
j_call: TRBJ1-1; clone_size: .; d_call: TRBD1; v_call: TRBV27; cdr3_nt: TGTGCCAGCAGTCCCCGAGACAGGGGGCTTAACACTGAAGCTTTCTTT; cdr3_aa: CASSPRDRGLNTEAFF
j_call: TRBJ1-5; clone_size: .; d_call: .; v_call: TRBV6-6; cdr3_nt: TGTGCCAGCAGGGACACTTCCAATCAGCCCCAGCATTTT; cdr3_aa: CASRDTSNQPQHF